Following are 20 T cell receptor beta chains from one sample sequenced in a study of T cell clonality in common variable immunodeficiency. Generated by immunoSEQ multiplex PCR, the TCRdb table keeps only in-frame clones and is missing some. The record shows roughly 52,000 clones for this sample, with no singletons present. The specimen was peripheral blood mononuclear cells. The receptor set was obtained from a person aged 18 to 75 in good health.

This clone was recorded at least ten times. The CDR3 goes on 3 residues after the read ends, and that part is filled in from the germline J gene. The chain links TRBV20-1 to TRBJ2-1, with 9 bases matching TRBD2. CDR1 DFQATT and CDR2 SNEGSKA come from the germline V gene (reference sequence). This CDR3 has 14 residues. V trimming: 2 bases; J trimming: 6 bases; junction bases outside the gene matches: 5. Here the CDR3 reads CSARRLAGFNEQFF. The CDR3 DNA, read in part, is TGCAGTGCTAGAAGGCTAGCGGGATTCAATGAG.

This clone was counted ten times or more. The read falls 3 residues short of the CDR3 end, and the missing part is taken from the germline J gene. The chain couples TRBV30 to TRBJ2-7; D possibly corresponds to TRBD1 (6 bases). Trimming stripped 5 bases from V and 6 bases from J, with 11 bases between. The germline CDR1 and CDR2 sequences are GTSNPN and SVGIG (reference sequence). There are 11 residues in the CDR3. Incomplete CDR3 DNA: TGTGCCTGGCGAACAGGGTCCGAG. Translating it yields CAWRTGSE. The whole CDR3 region reads CAWRTGSEQYF.

At least ten counts were recorded for this clone. The read ends 3 residues before the CDR3 terminus; that terminus is restored from the germline J gene. The chain couples TRBV19 to TRBJ2-1; D possibly corresponds to TRBD2 (6 bases). This CDR3 has 15 amino acids. The germline V and J ends were trimmed by 0 bases and 8 bases, with 14 bases remaining between them. Germline values: CDR1 LNHDA, CDR2 SQIVND (reference sequence). The sequenced part of the CDR3 DNA is TGTGCCAGTAGTATAGATCTCGGAGGGGAAGATGAG. Encoded protein: CASSIDLGGEDE. The entire CDR3 protein reads CASSIDLGGEDEQFF.

Many counts were recorded for this clone. The read halts 3 residues ahead of the CDR3 end, with the missing end drawn from the germline J gene. The V gene is TRBV5-1, the J gene TRBJ1-1; 7 positions match TRBD1. Germline V gene data show CDR1 as SGHRS and CDR2 as YFSETQ. The length of the CDR3 is 14 residues. The trim removed 4 bases at V and 0 bases at J, leaving 3 bases unmatched. The CDR3 bases that were read are TGCGCCAGCAGCGGGACAGCCATGAACACTGAA. Amino acid sequence: CASSGTAMNTE. In full, the CDR3 reads CASSGTAMNTEAFF.

A note on this clone: The missing CDR3 end, 3 residues past where the read stops, is filled in from the germline J gene. The chain joins TRBV5-1 to TRBJ1-2; 8 bases align to TRBD1. The J segment lost 4 bases and the V segment lost 2 bases, leaving 4 bases of the junction unmatched. Germline V gives CDR1 SGHRS, CDR2 YFSETQ. There are 14 residues in the CDR3. CDR3 DNA (partial): TGCGCCAGCAGCTTACAGGGGGACAGCTATGGC. Its protein is CASSLQGDSYG. The complete CDR3 protein is CASSLQGDSYGYTF.

This clone was recorded many times. The read finishes 3 residues shy of the CDR3 end, and the germline J gene is used to complete it. The genes are TRBV10-3 and TRBJ2-6; tentatively, D is TRBD2 (7 bases). V was trimmed by 5 bases and J by 3 bases, leaving 14 bases between them. CDR1 and CDR2 from the germline V gene are ENHRY and SYGVKD. CDR3 size: 16 residues. The CDR3 DNA, read in part, is TGTGCCATCAGTCCTGGGGGGGGCTTTGGGGCCAACGTC. Translated, it gives CAISPGGGFGANV. The CDR3, in full, reads CAISPGGGFGANVLTF.

There are many counts of this clone. The CDR3 goes on 3 residues after the read ends, and that part is filled in from the germline J gene. V is TRBV6-1 and J is TRBJ2-2; 8 positions agree with TRBD2. Germline-derived CDR1 and CDR2 are MNHNS and SASEGT. CDR3 length: 15 amino acids. Trimming took 3 bases from V and 6 from J; bases not matched to a gene: 6. The CDR3 bases that were read are TGTGCCAGCAGTGATGCTGCGGGAGGATCCGGGGAG. It specifies CASSDAAGGSGE. The whole CDR3 sequence reads CASSDAAGGSGELFF.

The covered CDR3 bases are TGTGCCAGCCTTTCGGGGGGCTTGCGGAATTCACCC. This encodes CASLSGGLRNSP. The CDR3 in its entirety is CASLSGGLRNSPLHF. V usage is TRBV6-2 or TRBV6-3 and J usage is TRBJ1-6, with D possibly being TRBD1 (6 bases). The sequenced fragment ends 3 residues before the CDR3 boundary, so the rest is inferred from the germline J gene. The V and J ends lost 8 bases and 7 bases respectively, with 18 bases between them. CDR1 and CDR2 from the germline V gene are MNHEY and SVGEGT. The CDR3 sequence is 15 residues long.

In this sample, this clone turned up many times. The observed sequence ends 3 residues before the CDR3 terminus, with the missing tail filled in from the germline J gene. The chain employs TRBV5-1 and TRBJ2-2, with a weak D call TRBD1 (6 bases). Between the trimmed V and J ends, which lost 7 bases and 0 bases, there was a span of 10 bases. Germline V gives CDR1 SGHRS, CDR2 YFSETQ. This CDR3 contains 14 residues. CDR3 bases read: TGCGCCAGCGACAGGTCCGCGAACACCGGGGAG. Translated, it gives CASDRSANTGE. The CDR3 reads in full as CASDRSANTGELFF. Drawing the rest from reference TRBV5-1 and TRBJ2-2, the complete variable domain is KAGVTQTPRYLIKTRGQQVTLSCSPISGHRSVSWYQQTPGQGLQFLFEYFSETQRNKGNFPGRFSGRQFSNSRSEMNVSTLELGDSALYLCASDRSANTGELFFGEGSRLTVL.

A note on this clone: One junction end disagrees with the germline gene, perhaps due to a read error. The CDR3 extends 3 residues past the end of the read, so its final part is completed from the germline J gene. The chain has TRBV29-1 and TRBJ2-1; a weak D match, TRBD2 (6 bases). Germline V gives CDR1 SQVTM, CDR2 ANQGSEA. The CDR3 totals 16 residues. Here the CDR3 reads CSAEDGGTPSYNEQFF. The sequenced part of the CDR3 DNA is TGCAGCGCTGAAGATGGCGGGACTCCCTCCTACAATGAG.

Ten or more counts support this clone. The read gets to within 3 residues of the CDR3 end, and the germline J gene fills in the rest. The rearrangement links TRBV6-2 or TRBV6-3 to TRBJ2-3, with TRBD2 matching 7 bases. V lost 0 bases, J lost 1 base, and 4 bases stayed unmatched. The length of the CDR3 is 16 residues. CDR1 and CDR2 (germline): MNHEY, SVGEGT. The DNA read from the CDR3 is TGTGCCAGCAGTTACTCGACGACTAGCCGCACAGATACG. Translating it yields CASSYSTTSRTDT. From start to end, the CDR3 is CASSYSTTSRTDTQYF.

This clone has ten or more counts. The read falls 3 residues short of the CDR3 end, and the missing part is taken from the germline J gene. V is TRBV2 and J is TRBJ1-3; D unresolved. The germline gives CDR1 SNHLY, CDR2 FYNNEI. V lost 4 bases and J lost 0, with 10 bases in between. The CDR3 runs 15 residues. The sequenced part of the CDR3 DNA is TGTGCCAGCAGTGCCCCTCTATACTCTGGAAACACC. It specifies CASSAPLYSGNT. The CDR3 as a whole reads CASSAPLYSGNTIYF.

In this sample, this clone turned up many times. The read comes to an end 3 residues before the CDR3 does, leaving the germline J gene to fill in the end. This chain joins TRBV19 and TRBJ1-6, with a tentative D call TRBD1 (6 bases). The CDR3 is made up of 14 amino acids. Germline assignment: CDR1 LNHDA and CDR2 SQIVND (reference sequence). With 2 bases removed from V and 10 bases from J, the gap between germline ends came to 12 bases. CDR3: CASSIRTEQSPLHF. CDR3 bases read: TGTGCCAGTAGTATAAGGACAGAGCAATCACCC.

This clone was detected many times. The CDR3 goes on 3 residues after the read ends, and that part is filled in from the germline J gene. The chain is built from TRBV30 and TRBJ2-7; TRBD2 matches at 13 bases. The CDR3 has 14 residues. Germline-derived CDR1 and CDR2 are GTSNPN and SVGIG (reference sequence). J was trimmed by 6 bases and V by 6 bases; bases with no gene match: 8. CDR3 amino acids: CACLLAGGPGEQYF. The part of the CDR3 DNA that was read is TGTGCCTGTCTACTAGCGGGAGGGCCCGGCGAG.

This clone occurred many times. The read comes to an end 3 residues before the CDR3 does, leaving the germline J gene to fill in the end. This chain connects TRBV20-1 to TRBJ1-1; unclear D gene. Germline V gene sequence: CDR1 DFQATT, CDR2 SNEGSKA (reference sequence). Between the trimmed V and J ends, which lost 6 bases and 1 base, there was a span of 15 bases. CDR3 length: 14 residues. CDR3 sequence reads: CSATRASTNTEAFF. The CDR3 bases that were read are TGCAGTGCCACAAGGGCTTCCACGAACACTGAA.

This clone was detected a few times. The read falls 3 residues short of the CDR3 end, and the missing part is taken from the germline J gene. The V and J genes are TRBV11-2 and TRBJ1-2; the D is unclear. The CDR3 runs 15 residues. The germline gives CDR1 SGHAT, CDR2 FQNNGV. CDR3 in amino acids: CASSLGSGSWNEYTF. The sequenced part of the CDR3 DNA is TGTGCCAGCAGCTTAGGGAGCGGGAGCTGGAATGAG.

This clone turned up a few times. The CDR3 DNA, read in part, is TGTGCCAGCAGCCAACTAGCGGGAGTATGGAATGAG. Protein sequence: CASSQLAGVWNE. The entire CDR3 protein reads CASSQLAGVWNEQFF. The chain is built from TRBV11-3 and TRBJ2-1; 11 nucleotides match TRBD2. Coverage ceases 3 residues before the CDR3 finishes, and the germline J gene fills in the end. The length of the CDR3 is 15 residues. Germline V gene sequence: CDR1 SGHNT, CDR2 YENEEA. J gave up 7 bases and V 5 bases, and 7 bases lay outside the gene matches.

With regard to this clone: The CDR3 end is not reached by the read, which stops 3 residues before it; the germline J gene fills it in. The gene calls are TRBV5-1 and TRBJ1-2; D remains unclear. Germline lookup yields CDR1 SGHRS and CDR2 YFSETQ. CDR3 size: 16 residues. This CDR3 reads CASSLSAGEGLRGYTF. The sequenced CDR3 bases are TGCGCCAGCAGCTTGTCCGCGGGAGAGGGCCTGCGGGGC.

This clone was seen ten or more times. The read halts 3 residues ahead of the CDR3 end, with the missing end drawn from the germline J gene. J is TRBJ2-1 and V is TRBV7-3; perhaps TRBD2 as D (5 bases). The CDR3 totals 17 residues. CDR1 and CDR2 from the germline V gene are SGHTA and FQGTGA. Trimming pared 5 bases from V and 5 bases from J, leaving 22 bases between. CDR3 DNA (partial): TGTGCCAGCAGCCCTCTTAGCGCCCCAGGTTTCAACAATGAG. It codes for CASSPLSAPGFNNE. The whole CDR3 is CASSPLSAPGFNNEQFF.

The sample holds a few counts of this clone. The CDR3 end is not reached by the read, which stops 3 residues before it; the germline J gene fills it in. The chain carries TRBV20-1 and TRBJ2-1; TRBD2 agrees at 10 bases. The trim removed 1 base at V and 0 bases at J, leaving 21 bases unmatched. The CDR3 contains 22 residues. The germline V gene has CDR1 DFQATT and CDR2 SNEGSKA (reference sequence). The CDR3 reads CSARGESSGGLTNHGSYNEQFF. The CDR3 DNA, read in part, is TGCAGTGCTAGAGGGGAGTCTAGCGGGGGCCTAACGAACCACGGCTCCTACAATGAG.